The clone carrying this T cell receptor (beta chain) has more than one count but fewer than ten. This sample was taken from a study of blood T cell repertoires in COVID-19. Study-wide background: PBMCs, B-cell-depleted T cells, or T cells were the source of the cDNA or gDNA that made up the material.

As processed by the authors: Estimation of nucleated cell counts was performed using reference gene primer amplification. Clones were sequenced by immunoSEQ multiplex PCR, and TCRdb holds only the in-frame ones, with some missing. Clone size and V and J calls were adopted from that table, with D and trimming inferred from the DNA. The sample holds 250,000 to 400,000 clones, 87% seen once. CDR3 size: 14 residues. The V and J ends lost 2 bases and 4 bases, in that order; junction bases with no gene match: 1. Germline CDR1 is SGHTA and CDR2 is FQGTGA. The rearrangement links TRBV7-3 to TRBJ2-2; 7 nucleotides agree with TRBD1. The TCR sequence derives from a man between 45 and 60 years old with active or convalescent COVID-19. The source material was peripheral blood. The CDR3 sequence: CASSLGTVTGELFF. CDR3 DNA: TGTGCCAGCAGCTTAGGGACAGTCACCGGGGAGCTGTTTTTT.